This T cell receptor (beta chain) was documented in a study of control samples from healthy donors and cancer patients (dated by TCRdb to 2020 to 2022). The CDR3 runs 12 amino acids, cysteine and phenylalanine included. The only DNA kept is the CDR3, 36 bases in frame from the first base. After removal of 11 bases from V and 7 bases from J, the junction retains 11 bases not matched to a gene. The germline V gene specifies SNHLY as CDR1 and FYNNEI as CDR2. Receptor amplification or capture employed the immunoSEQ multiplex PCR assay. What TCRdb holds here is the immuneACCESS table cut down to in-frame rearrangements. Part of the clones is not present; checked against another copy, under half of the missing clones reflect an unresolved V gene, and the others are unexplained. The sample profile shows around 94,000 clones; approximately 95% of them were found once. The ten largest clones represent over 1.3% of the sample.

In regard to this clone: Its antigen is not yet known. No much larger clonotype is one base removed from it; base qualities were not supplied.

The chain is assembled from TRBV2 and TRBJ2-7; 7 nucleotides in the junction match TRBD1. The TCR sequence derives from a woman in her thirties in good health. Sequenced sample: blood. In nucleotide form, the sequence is TGTGCCGGAAAGACAGGGTGGGGTGAGCAGTACTTC. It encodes CAGKTGWGEQYF. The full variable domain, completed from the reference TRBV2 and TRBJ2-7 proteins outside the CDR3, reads EPEVTQTPSHQVTQMGQEVILRCVPISNHLYFYWYRQILGQKVEFLVSFYNNEISEKSEIFDDQFSVERPDGSNFTLKIRSTKLEDSAMYFCAGKTGWGEQYFGPGTRLTVT.